This is a list of T cell receptor beta chains from one sample in a study of control samples from healthy donors and cancer patients. Repertoires were generated with immunoSEQ multiplex PCR, while TCRdb's copy carries only in-frame clones and drops some. The sample has under 130,000 clones, approximately 90% seen once; the top ten hold about 18%. Sequencing was performed on PBMCs. These receptor sequences come from a man aged 60 to 69 with lung cancer. Both conserved end residues are part of each CDR3. Each record gives: D gene, J gene, clone size, V gene, CDR3 DNA, CDR3 protein. The D gene is left open where the match is weak. Not every row has a clone size; where given, it reads once, few, many or a size class.

d_gene: .
j_gene: TRBJ2-5
abundance: .
v_gene: TRBV14
CDR3nt: TGTGCCAGCAGCCGTAGAGGGAGCTCGGAGACCCAGTACTTC
CDR3aa: CASSRRGSSETQYF

d_gene: .
j_gene: TRBJ1-6
abundance: .
v_gene: TRBV9
CDR3nt: TGTGCCAGCAGCGTAGAGGGGTTCTCACCCCTCCACTTT
CDR3aa: CASSVEGFSPLHF

d_gene: .
j_gene: TRBJ2-7
abundance: .
v_gene: TRBV7-9
CDR3nt: TGTGCCAGCAGCTTAGGCGTTCGGGCCTACGAGCAGTACTTC
CDR3aa: CASSLGVRAYEQYF

d_gene: TRBD1
j_gene: TRBJ2-5
abundance: .
v_gene: TRBV24-1
CDR3nt: TGTGCCACCAGTGATGACAGGGTGGAGACCCAGTACTTC
CDR3aa: CATSDDRVETQYF

d_gene: .
j_gene: TRBJ1-3
abundance: .
v_gene: TRBV6-1
CDR3nt: TGTGCCAGCAGTGAGACAGCCTCTGGAAACACCATATATTTT
CDR3aa: CASSETASGNTIYF

d_gene: TRBD1
j_gene: TRBJ2-1
abundance: .
v_gene: TRBV2
CDR3nt: TGTGCCAGCAGTGCTTTGACCGGGACAGGGGTGGAGCAGTTCTTC
CDR3aa: CASSALTGTGVEQFF

d_gene: .
j_gene: TRBJ2-5
abundance: .
v_gene: TRBV5-4
CDR3nt: TGTGCCAGCAGCGACCGGACAGTTCAAGAGACCCAGTACTTC
CDR3aa: CASSDRTVQETQYF

d_gene: TRBD1
j_gene: TRBJ1-3
abundance: .
v_gene: TRBV7-6
CDR3nt: TGTGCCAGCAGCTCCCTCCTCGGGACAGAAACTGGAAACACCATATATTTT
CDR3aa: CASSSLLGTETGNTIYF

d_gene: .
j_gene: TRBJ2-1
abundance: .
v_gene: TRBV19
CDR3nt: TGTGCCAGTAGTATAGGGCGGGATGAGCAGTTCTTC
CDR3aa: CASSIGRDEQFF

d_gene: TRBD2
j_gene: TRBJ2-1
abundance: .
v_gene: TRBV5-8
CDR3nt: TGTGCCAGCAGCTTGTTCGGGGGGGGCTACAATGAGCAGTTCTTC
CDR3aa: CASSLFGGGYNEQFF

d_gene: .
j_gene: TRBJ1-5
abundance: .
v_gene: TRBV30
CDR3nt: TGTGCCTGGAACCAGGGAAGCTTTTCGAATCAGCCCCAGCATTTT
CDR3aa: CAWNQGSFSNQPQHF

d_gene: TRBD1
j_gene: TRBJ1-2
abundance: .
v_gene: TRBV25-1
CDR3nt: TGTGCCAGCAGTAGAAGACAGGGGAGCAACTATGGCTACACCTTC
CDR3aa: CASSRRQGSNYGYTF

d_gene: .
j_gene: TRBJ1-4
abundance: .
v_gene: TRBV5-1
CDR3nt: TGCGCCAGCCGGACCCGGACTACTAATGAAAAACTGTTTTTT
CDR3aa: CASRTRTTNEKLFF

d_gene: .
j_gene: TRBJ1-2
abundance: once
v_gene: TRBV18
CDR3nt: TGTGCCAGCTCACCAGAGGTCTATGGCTACACCTTC
CDR3aa: CASSPEVYGYTF

d_gene: .
j_gene: TRBJ2-5
abundance: .
v_gene: TRBV7-9
CDR3nt: TGTGCCAGCAGCATACCCTCACTGGCCGCCCAAGAGACCCAGTACTTC
CDR3aa: CASSIPSLAAQETQYF

d_gene: .
j_gene: TRBJ1-3
abundance: .
v_gene: TRBV5-4
CDR3nt: TGTGCCAGCAGCCCCAGGGGAGGCGACACCATATATTTT
CDR3aa: CASSPRGGDTIYF

d_gene: .
j_gene: TRBJ2-5
abundance: .
v_gene: TRBV7-9
CDR3nt: TGTGCCAGCCAACATGGCAAAAAAGAGACCCAGTACTTC
CDR3aa: CASQHGKKETQYF

d_gene: .
j_gene: TRBJ1-1
abundance: .
v_gene: TRBV10-1
CDR3nt: TGCGCCAGCAGTAAAGGTGTCATGAACACTGAAGCTTTCTTT
CDR3aa: CASSKGVMNTEAFF

d_gene: TRBD1
j_gene: TRBJ1-3
abundance: .
v_gene: TRBV10-2
CDR3nt: TGCGCCAGCAGGGAGACAGGGGCTGGAAACACCATATATTTT
CDR3aa: CASRETGAGNTIYF

d_gene: TRBD1
j_gene: TRBJ1-5
abundance: .
v_gene: TRBV6-6
CDR3nt: TGTGCCAGCAGTGGGGACAGGGGGTTCAGCAATCAGCCCCAGCATTTT
CDR3aa: CASSGDRGFSNQPQHF

d_gene: .
j_gene: TRBJ1-4
abundance: .
v_gene: TRBV5-6
CDR3nt: TGTGCCAGCAGCTACGGACAGCTAAATGAAAAACTGTTTTTT
CDR3aa: CASSYGQLNEKLFF

d_gene: .
j_gene: TRBJ1-3
abundance: few
v_gene: TRBV30
CDR3nt: TGTGCCTGGAACCTTGCACACTCTGGAAACACCATATATTTT
CDR3aa: CAWNLAHSGNTIYF

d_gene: TRBD1
j_gene: TRBJ2-1
abundance: once
v_gene: TRBV5-1
CDR3nt: TGCGCCAGCAGCCTCCCCCAGGGGGACAATGAGCAGTTCTTC
CDR3aa: CASSLPQGDNEQFF

d_gene: .
j_gene: TRBJ2-1
abundance: .
v_gene: TRBV4-2
CDR3nt: TGTGCCAGCAGCCAAGTGCCCGATGAGCAGTTCTTC
CDR3aa: CASSQVPDEQFF

d_gene: .
j_gene: TRBJ2-7
abundance: once
v_gene: TRBV6-5
CDR3nt: TGTGCCAGCAGGCACCCAGGCAGGGGACCCTACGAGCAGTACTTC
CDR3aa: CASRHPGRGPYEQYF

d_gene: .
j_gene: TRBJ1-1
abundance: once
v_gene: TRBV5-1
CDR3nt: TGCGCCAGCAGCGGGACGACAGTGAACACTGAAGCTTTCTTT
CDR3aa: CASSGTTVNTEAFF

d_gene: .
j_gene: TRBJ1-1
abundance: .
v_gene: TRBV27
CDR3nt: TGTGCCAGCAGTTCCCACTTGAACACTGAAGCTTTCTTT
CDR3aa: CASSSHLNTEAFF

d_gene: .
j_gene: TRBJ2-5
abundance: .
v_gene: TRBV15
CDR3nt: TGTGCCACCAGCAGAGACCGTCCTCCAGGAGAGACCCAGTACTTC
CDR3aa: CATSRDRPPGETQYF

d_gene: .
j_gene: TRBJ1-2
abundance: .
v_gene: TRBV24-1
CDR3nt: TGTGCCACCAGTGAGTCAGATAACTATGGCTACACCTTC
CDR3aa: CATSESDNYGYTF

d_gene: .
j_gene: TRBJ1-2
abundance: .
v_gene: TRBV2
CDR3nt: TGTGCCAGCAGGCTAATGAACTATGGCTACACCTTC
CDR3aa: CASRLMNYGYTF

d_gene: .
j_gene: TRBJ1-6
abundance: .
v_gene: TRBV9
CDR3nt: TGTGCCAGCAGCGTCGGACGGCCCTATAATTCACCCCTCCACTTT
CDR3aa: CASSVGRPYNSPLHF

d_gene: .
j_gene: TRBJ1-5
abundance: .
v_gene: TRBV19
CDR3nt: TGTGCCAGTTCCGGGACGCCGGGGAATCAGCCCCAGCATTTT
CDR3aa: CASSGTPGNQPQHF

d_gene: TRBD1
j_gene: TRBJ1-4
abundance: .
v_gene: TRBV2
CDR3nt: TGTGCCAGCTCTCGGACCGGGACAGGGATTCTTAATGAAAAACTGTTTTTT
CDR3aa: CASSRTGTGILNEKLFF

d_gene: .
j_gene: TRBJ1-2
abundance: .
v_gene: TRBV7-9
CDR3nt: TGTGCCAGCAGCCACTCCGGACTAGGACAGTTCTATGGCTACACCTTC
CDR3aa: CASSHSGLGQFYGYTF